Listed below are T cell receptor beta chains from one sample, sequenced in a study of T cells in Graves' hyperthyroidism and ophthalmopathy. Via MiXCR, TCRdb re-called the multiplex PCR reads, giving one row per CDR3 protein. The table records around 35,000 distinct CDR3 sequences, about 50% of them present only once. Sequenced input: blood. The source of these receptors is a man aged 40-50 years with Graves' ophthalmopathy. The CDR3 runs from the conserved cysteine through the conserved F or W.

V: TRBV5-4; J: TRBJ2-5; CDR3: CTSSGTAQGTQYF
V: TRBV5-1; J: TRBJ2-7; CDR3: CASSFRQFYEQYF
V: TRBV20-1; J: TRBJ2-5; CDR3: CSAGGKGNQPQYF
V: TRBV5-6; J: TRBJ1-4; CDR3: CASSRARQGVNYEKLFF
V: TRBV28; J: TRBJ2-7; CDR3: CARELGPYEQYF
V: TRBV4-1; J: TRBJ2-3; CDR3: CASTGLSTDTQYF
V: TRBV5-1; J: TRBJ1-2; CDR3: CASSLREGGWDGYTF
V: TRBV10-1; J: TRBJ2-1; CDR3: CASSEGALSPPEQFF
V: TRBV7-2; J: TRBJ2-1; CDR3: CASSLTSGSWSDNEQFF
V: TRBV10-2; J: TRBJ2-3; CDR3: CASGLPDSTTDTQYF
V: TRBV5-6; J: TRBJ2-3; CDR3: CASSRVGTSGGHTQYF
V: TRBV2; J: TRBJ1-2; CDR3: CASSEPGQGWYGYTF
V: TRBV7-9; J: TRBJ2-7; CDR3: CARRIRDWCYEQYF
V: TRBV4-1; J: TRBJ1-4; CDR3: CASRQDSDAYSKLFF
V: TRBV20-1; J: TRBJ1-1; CDR3: CSFRVGGEAFF